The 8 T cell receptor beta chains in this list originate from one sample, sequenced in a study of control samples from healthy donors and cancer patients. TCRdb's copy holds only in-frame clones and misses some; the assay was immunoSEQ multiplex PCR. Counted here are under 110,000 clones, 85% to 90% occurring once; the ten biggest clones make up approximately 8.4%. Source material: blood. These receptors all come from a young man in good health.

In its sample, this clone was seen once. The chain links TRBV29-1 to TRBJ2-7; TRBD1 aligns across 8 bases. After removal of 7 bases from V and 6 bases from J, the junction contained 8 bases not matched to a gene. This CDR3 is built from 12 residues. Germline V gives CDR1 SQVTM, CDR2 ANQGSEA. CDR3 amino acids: CSATDRAREQYF. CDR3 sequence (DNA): TGCAGCGCGACGGACAGGGCTCGCGAGCAGTACTTC.

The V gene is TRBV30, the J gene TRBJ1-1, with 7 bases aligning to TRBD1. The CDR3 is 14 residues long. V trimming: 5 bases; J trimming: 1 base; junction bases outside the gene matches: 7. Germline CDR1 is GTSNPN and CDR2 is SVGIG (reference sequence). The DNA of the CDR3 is TGTGCCTGGGCCCGTGGGACAGCGAACACTGAAGCTTTCTTT. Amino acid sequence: CAWARGTANTEAFF.

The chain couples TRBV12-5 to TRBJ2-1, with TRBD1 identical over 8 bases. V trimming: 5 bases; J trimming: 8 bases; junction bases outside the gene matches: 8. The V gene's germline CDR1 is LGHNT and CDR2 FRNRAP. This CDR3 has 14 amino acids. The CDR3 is CASGLRTGLDEQFF. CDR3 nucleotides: TGTGCTAGTGGTCTACGGACAGGGCTGGATGAGCAGTTCTTC.

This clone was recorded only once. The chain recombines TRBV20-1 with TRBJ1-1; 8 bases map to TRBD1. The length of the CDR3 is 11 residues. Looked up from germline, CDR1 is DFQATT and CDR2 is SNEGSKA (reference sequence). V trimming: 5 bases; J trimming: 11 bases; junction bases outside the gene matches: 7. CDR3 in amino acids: CSAVKDREAFF. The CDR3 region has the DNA TGCAGTGCTGTGAAGGACAGGGAGGCTTTCTTT.

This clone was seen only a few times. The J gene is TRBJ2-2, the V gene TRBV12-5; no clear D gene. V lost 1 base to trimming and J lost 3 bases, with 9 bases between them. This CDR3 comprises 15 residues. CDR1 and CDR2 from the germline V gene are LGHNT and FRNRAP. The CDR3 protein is CASGLGGSYTGELFF. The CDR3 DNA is TGTGCTAGTGGTTTGGGTGGCAGCTACACCGGGGAGCTGTTTTTT.

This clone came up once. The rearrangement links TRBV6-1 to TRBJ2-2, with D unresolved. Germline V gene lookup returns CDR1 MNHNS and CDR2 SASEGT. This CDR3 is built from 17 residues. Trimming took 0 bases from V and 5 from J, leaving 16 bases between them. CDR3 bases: TGTGCCAGCAGTGAAGCTAGTTCAACACGCATTACCGGGGAGCTGTTTTTT. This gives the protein CASSEASSTRITGELFF.

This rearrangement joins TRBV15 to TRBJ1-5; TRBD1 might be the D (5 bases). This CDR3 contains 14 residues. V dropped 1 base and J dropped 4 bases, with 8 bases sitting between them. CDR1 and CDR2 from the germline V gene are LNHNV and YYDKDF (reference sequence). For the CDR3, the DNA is TGTGCCACCAGCAGAGGGGGGACGAATCAGCCCCAGCATTTT. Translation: CATSRGGTNQPQHF.

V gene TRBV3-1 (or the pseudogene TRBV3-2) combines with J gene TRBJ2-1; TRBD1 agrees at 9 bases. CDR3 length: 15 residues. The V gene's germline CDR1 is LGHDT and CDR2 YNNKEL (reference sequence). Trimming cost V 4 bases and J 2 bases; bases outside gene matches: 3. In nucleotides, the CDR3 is TGTGCCAGCAGCCCCCGGGACAGGGCCTACAATGAGCAGTTCTTC. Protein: CASSPRDRAYNEQFF.